The rows below give T cell receptor beta chains drawn from one sample of a study of T cells in Graves' hyperthyroidism and ophthalmopathy. TCRdb processed the multiplex PCR reads anew with MiXCR; each CDR3 protein has one entry. The table includes about 620,000 distinct CDR3 sequences, 15% to 20% detected once. The sequenced sample was blood. The receptor source for this set is a woman in her thirties with Graves' hyperthyroidism. Each CDR3 is given with its conserved first and last residue. The order of the fields is J gene, D gene, V gene, clone size, CDR3 DNA, CDR3 protein. The D gene is left open where the match is weak. Clone size is given for some rows only: seen once, a few or many times, or a class if the clone is expanded.

>TRBJ2-7|TRBD1|TRBV9|.
TGTGCCAGCAGCGTAGCGGGGACAGGGAGCTCCTACAATGAGCAGTACTTC
CASSVAGTGSSYNEQYF
>TRBJ2-7|.|TRBV24-1|.
TGTGCCCCCACCACCCAGGACTTAAACTACGAGCAGTACTTC
CAPTTQDLNYEQYF
>TRBJ1-4|.|TRBV28|many
TGTGCCAGCATCGGGGAGGCAGAAAAACTGTTTTTT
CASIGEAEKLFF
>TRBJ2-3|.|TRBV11-2|many
TGTGCCAGCAGCCCCCTGGATGGGGATACGCAGTATTTT
CASSPLDGDTQYF
>TRBJ2-3|.|TRBV11-3|many
TGTGCCAGCAGCTTAGGTGGGATCGCAGCAGATACGCAGTATTTT
CASSLGGIAADTQYF
>TRBJ2-3|.|TRBV2|many
TGTGCCAGCAGTGAGCGCGGGTCGGATACGCAGTATTTT
CASSERGSDTQYF
>TRBJ1-5|.|TRBV7-8|.
TGTGCCAGCAGCTTAGCGAGGACACCTAATCAGCCCCAGCATTTT
CASSLARTPNQPQHF
>TRBJ2-1|.|TRBV13|many
TGTGCCAGCAGCTTAGGGTTGTCCCGGGAGCAGTTCTTC
CASSLGLSREQFF
>TRBJ2-1|.|TRBV7-9|many
TGTGCCAGCAGTAAGGGAGGCTACAATGAGCAGTTCTTC
CASSKGGYNEQFF
>TRBJ2-2|.|TRBV7-2|.
TGTGCCAGCAGTTTTTCTTTAGCGTCCGGGGAGCTGTTTTTT
CASSFSLASGELFF
>TRBJ1-1|TRBD1|TRBV6-1|many
TGTGCCAGCAGCACGGGACAGATGAACACTGAAGCTTTCTTT
CASSTGQMNTEAFF
>TRBJ2-1|TRBD1|TRBV2|many
TGTGCCAGCACCCGGACAGGGCCCAATGAGCAGTTCTTC
CASTRTGPNEQFF
>TRBJ1-5|TRBD1|TRBV28|few
TGTGCCAGCGAACTAGGGGGCTGGAGGAGCAATCAGCCCCAGCATTTT
CASELGGWRSNQPQHF
>TRBJ1-2|.|TRBV20-1|.
TGCAGTGCTAGGGCAAACCATAACTATGGCTACACCTTC
CSARANHNYGYTF
>TRBJ1-5|TRBD1|TRBV12-3/TRBV12-4|many
TGTGCCAGCAGTTTAGCTGCGACGAGGGGCAGGGGGCAGCCCCAGCATTTT
CASSLAATRGRGQPQHF
>TRBJ1-1|.|TRBV18|many
TGTGCCAGCTCACCTGGGGCAGGGATTTACACTGAAGCTTTCTTT
CASSPGAGIYTEAFF
>TRBJ2-1|TRBD2|TRBV27|many
TGTGCCAGCAGTTTAGGAGTAGCGGGACGCAATGAGCAGTTCTTC
CASSLGVAGRNEQFF
>TRBJ1-1|.|TRBV2|many
TGTGCCAGCAGAAGGGACCTCTCTAACACTGAAGCTTTCTTT
CASRRDLSNTEAFF
>TRBJ1-5|.|TRBV15|.
TGTGCCACCAGCAGATCCGCGGGGCAAAATCAGCCCCAGCATTTT
CATSRSAGQNQPQHF
>TRBJ2-3|.|TRBV2|many
TGTGCCAGGAAACCCAGGGGTACCACAGATACGCAGTATTTT
CARKPRGTTDTQYF
>TRBJ2-1|.|TRBV19|.
TGTGCCAGTAGTATAGGTAACGAGCGGATATACAATGAGCAGTTCTTC
CASSIGNERIYNEQFF
>TRBJ2-5|.|TRBV11-2|many
TGTGCCAGCAGCTTAAGGGAGGACGACTGGAGGGAGACCCAGTACTTC
CASSLREDDWRETQYF
>TRBJ1-6|.|TRBV27|few
TGTGCCAGCAGTTTCCAGCGGAATTCACCCCTCCACTTT
CASSFQRNSPLHF
>TRBJ2-7|TRBD2|TRBV28|many
TGTGCCAGCAGCCCTCCGGGACTAGCGGGAACCCCCTACGAGCAGTACTTC
CASSPPGLAGTPYEQYF
>TRBJ1-1|.|TRBV19|few
TGTGCCAGTAGTATCGGCAGGGCCTACACTGAAGCTTTCTTT
CASSIGRAYTEAFF
>TRBJ2-6|TRBD2|TRBV19|.
TGTGCCAGTAGTATTTCACTAGCGGGATTCTCTGGGGCCAACGTCCTGACTTTC
CASSISLAGFSGANVLTF
>TRBJ1-1|.|TRBV6-1|many
TGTGCCAGCAGGTCCCTCTCCATGGGAGGGACTTTCTTT
CASRSLSMGGTFF
>TRBJ1-6|.|TRBV2|many
TGTGCCAGCAGTATAACGGAGAATTCACCCCTCCACTTT
CASSITENSPLHF
>TRBJ2-7|TRBD1|TRBV27|few
TGTGCCAGCAGAAACAAGGGACAGAAAATCTACGAGCAGTACTTC
CASRNKGQKIYEQYF
>TRBJ1-1|.|TRBV27|many
TGTGCCAGCGGTTGGCAGGGAATTGCTGGTGAAGCTTTCTTT
CASGWQGIAGEAFF
>TRBJ1-5|.|TRBV4-2|.
TGTGCCAGCAGCCAAGATCCCTTTCTAGGGAGGGAGAATCAGCCCCAGCATTTT
CASSQDPFLGRENQPQHF
>TRBJ2-5|TRBD1|TRBV12-3/TRBV12-4|.
TGTGCCAGCGGACGGGACAGGGAAAAAGAGACCCAGTACTTC
CASGRDREKETQYF
>TRBJ2-1|.|TRBV11-2|many
TGTGCCAGCAGCCTCCGCCCCGTGGGAGGATCCTACAATGAGCAGTTCTTC
CASSLRPVGGSYNEQFF
>TRBJ2-2|TRBD2|TRBV9|.
TGTGCCAGCAGCGTAGGGACTAGCGGGAGACGCACCGGGGAGCTGTTTTTT
CASSVGTSGRRTGELFF
>TRBJ2-1|.|TRBV5-1|many
TGCGCCAGCAGCTTACCTCCGTGGGATGAGCAGTTCTTC
CASSLPPWDEQFF
>TRBJ2-7|TRBD1|TRBV20-1|many
TGCAGTGCCACGGACAGGGGGTTCGAGCAGTACTTC
CSATDRGFEQYF
>TRBJ2-2|.|TRBV7-2|many
TGTGCCAGCAGCTTTGTCCCCTGGCAGACGAGTATAACCGGGGAGCTGTTTTTT
CASSFVPWQTSITGELFF
>TRBJ2-1|.|TRBV28|many
TGTGCCAGCAGTTGGACCTTTAGCGATGAGCAGTTCTTC
CASSWTFSDEQFF
>TRBJ1-5|.|TRBV5-1|few
TGCGCCAGCAGGGTGGGGGACGGGCAGCCCCAGCATTTT
CASRVGDGQPQHF
>TRBJ2-5|TRBD1|TRBV19|few
TGTGCCAGTAGTATCGGGGACAGGGCCCCCCAAGAGACCCAGTACTTC
CASSIGDRAPQETQYF
>TRBJ2-2|.|TRBV2|many
TGTGCCAGCAGTGAAGAGCATCGTCTGGCCACCGGGGAGCTGTTTTTT
CASSEEHRLATGELFF
>TRBJ2-1|.|TRBV7-3|many
TGTGCCAGCAGCTTAACGCTAGAACAGGGTGAGCAGTTCTTC
CASSLTLEQGEQFF
>TRBJ1-2|TRBD1|TRBV28|many
TGTGCCAGCAGCCGAGCAAAGGGACAGGGGGCCCATGGCTACACCTTC
CASSRAKGQGAHGYTF
>TRBJ1-5|.|TRBV28|many
TGTGCCAGCAGAGGAGAGGTAAACAATCAGCCCCAGCATTTT
CASRGEVNNQPQHF
>TRBJ1-5|.|TRBV24-1|.
TGTGCCACGGGTCAGGGAAATCAGCCCCAGCATTTT
CATGQGNQPQHF
>TRBJ2-7|.|TRBV7-2|many
TGTGCCACTGGACCCAGCTCCTACGAGCAGTACTTC
CATGPSSYEQYF
>TRBJ2-2|.|TRBV27|few
TGTGCCAGCACCGAGCGGGCCGGCACCCCAATCTGGGACACCGGGGAGCTGTTTTTT
CASTERAGTPIWDTGELFF
>TRBJ1-5|.|TRBV6-6|many
TGTGCCAGCAGTTACTCGAATAGCAATCAGCCCCAGCATTTT
CASSYSNSNQPQHF
>TRBJ2-3|.|TRBV5-6|.
TGTGCCAGCAGCCGACGAAGGGTAACAGATACGCAGTATTTT
CASSRRRVTDTQYF
>TRBJ1-2|.|TRBV28|many
TGTGCCACCAGGGGTTCGGGGTATGGCTACACCTTC
CATRGSGYGYTF
>TRBJ2-7|TRBD1|TRBV10-3|once
TGTGCCATCAGTGACCGAGGACAGGGGGGAAAGCAGTACTTC
CAISDRGQGGKQYF
>TRBJ2-3|TRBD1|TRBV19|.
TGTGCCAGTAGTAGCGGGACAGGGAGCGGACTGAACACAGATACGCAGTATTTT
CASSSGTGSGLNTDTQYF
>TRBJ1-2|.|TRBV20-1|.
TGCAGTGCTAGAGAGGGTTCGGGTATCCTTGGGTATGGCTACACCTTC
CSAREGSGILGYGYTF
>TRBJ2-7|.|TRBV5-5|many
TGTGCCAGCAGCTACTCACAGGGTTGGTACGAGCAGTACTTC
CASSYSQGWYEQYF
>TRBJ1-2|.|TRBV4-3|.
TGCGCCAGCAGCCCGCGCGGGCCGTTTGACGGCTACACCTTC
CASSPRGPFDGYTF